This TCR beta chain was identified during a study of regulatory T cells in long-lasting Graves disease. Study-wide findings and caveats: Patients with persistent disease showed a bias toward TRBV28, TRBJ1-2 and TRBJ2-5. Sampling was limited to peripheral blood rather than thyroid tissue.

Building of the TCR beta libraries involved iRepertoire HTBI primers and Arm-PCR of CDR3 regions. MiXCR, applied by TCRdb to the multiplex PCR reads, yields one record per CDR3 protein. The sample yields 400,000 to 500,000 distinct CDR3 sequences, around 23% seen once. Stated time point: persistent/refractory GD, antithyroid drugs over 5 years with positive TRAb. Making the TCR library involved RNA that had been extracted from PBMCs. Doctors identified Graves' disease using the American Thyroid Association guidelines. This clonotype was seen only once. Its cognate antigen is unknown. Trimming removed 0 bases from V and 4 bases from J, with 13 bases in between. CDR3 length: 15 amino acids. Germline V gives CDR1 SGHKS, CDR2 YYEKEE (reference sequence).

The sample here was peripheral blood mononuclear cells (PBMCs), taken when the disease was refractory, from a patient treated with antithyroid drugs. The chain uses TRBV5-5 and TRBJ1-2, with D possibly matching TRBD1 (5 bases). This TCR came from a female donor with Graves disease. The CDR3 loop reads CASSLEGIGAYGYTF. CDR3 coding DNA: TGTGCCAGCAGCTTGGAGGGGATAGGGGCCTATGGCTACACCTTC.